This T cell receptor (beta chain) stems from a study of human T cells and chemical hapten exposure. Background on the study: Readings were taken at 6 days from patch tests that had applied 0.01% DPC to the upper back. Small discrepancies in pooled library volume mainly accounted for the varying TCR yields per sample.

The library tagged individual cDNA molecules with unique molecular identifiers. TCRdb recomputed calls from the RACE reads with MiXCR, one row per CDR3 protein. The sample yields some 380,000 distinct CDR3 sequences, nearly 5% seen once. The time point is: patch test 1, 2 weeks after DPC sensitization. The treatment here: therapeutic diphenylcyclopropenone sensitization with weekly scalp DPC. Germline V gives CDR1 LGHDT, CDR2 YNNKEL (reference sequence). V lost 5 bases and J lost 3; bases outside the gene matches: 7. The CDR3 contains 15 residues. Material: whole blood, obtained in connection with sensitization to the hapten diphenylcyclopropenone (DPC). The chain carries TRBV3-1 and TRBJ1-5, with 7 bases aligning to TRBD1. The TCR comes from a woman aged 50 to 60 with alopecia areata. Some clones in this sample may be carry-over from other donors' samples. CDR3 region: CASSSGQPHNQPQHF. In DNA form, the CDR3 reads TGTGCCAGCAGCTCGGGACAGCCACACAATCAGCCCCAGCATTTT.